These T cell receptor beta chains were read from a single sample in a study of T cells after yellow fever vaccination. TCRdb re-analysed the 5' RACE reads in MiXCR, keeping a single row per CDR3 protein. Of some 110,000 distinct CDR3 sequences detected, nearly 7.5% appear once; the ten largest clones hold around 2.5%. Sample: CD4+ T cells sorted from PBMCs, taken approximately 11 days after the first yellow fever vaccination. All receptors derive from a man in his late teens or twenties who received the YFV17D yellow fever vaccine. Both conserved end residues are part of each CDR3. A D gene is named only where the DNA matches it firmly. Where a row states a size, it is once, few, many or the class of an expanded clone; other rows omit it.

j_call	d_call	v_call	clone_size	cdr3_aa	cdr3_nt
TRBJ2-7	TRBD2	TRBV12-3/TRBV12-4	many	CASSFSGGPYEQYF	TGTGCCAGCAGTTTCAGCGGGGGGCCCTACGAGCAGTACTTC
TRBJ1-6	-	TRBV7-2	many	CASSLVNRYNSPLHF	TGTGCCAGCAGCTTAGTTAACAGATATAATTCACCCCTCCACTTT
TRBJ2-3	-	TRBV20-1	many	CSAHGGGGLSTDTQYF	TGCAGTGCCCACGGGGGCGGGGGATTGAGCACAGATACGCAGTATTTT
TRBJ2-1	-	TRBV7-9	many	CASSKYGSSYNEQFF	TGTGCCAGCAGCAAATACGGGAGCTCCTACAATGAGCAGTTCTTC
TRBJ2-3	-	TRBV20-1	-	CSVRRWRQGGTDTQYF	TGCAGTGTTCGGCGTTGGAGGCAGGGCGGCACAGATACGCAGTATTTT
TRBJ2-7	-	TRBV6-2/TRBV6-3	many	CASTQGYEQYF	TGTGCCAGCACCCAGGGGTACGAGCAGTACTTC
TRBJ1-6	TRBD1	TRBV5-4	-	CASSWGQDNSPLHF	TGTGCCAGCAGCTGGGGACAGGATAATTCACCCCTCCACTTT
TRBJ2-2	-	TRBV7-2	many	CASSRVAGNTGELFF	TGTGCCAGCAGCCGGGTGGCGGGGAACACCGGGGAGCTGTTTTTT
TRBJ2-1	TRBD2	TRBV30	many	CAWSSGLAGRGEQFF	TGTGCCTGGAGTTCTGGACTAGCGGGGAGAGGCGAGCAGTTCTTC
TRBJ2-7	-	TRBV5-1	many	CASSLRLGNYEQYF	TGCGCCAGCAGCTTGAGGTTGGGGAACTACGAGCAGTACTTC
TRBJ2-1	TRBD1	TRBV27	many	CASKPFRDSSYNEQFF	TGTGCCAGCAAACCTTTCCGGGACAGTTCCTACAATGAGCAGTTCTTC
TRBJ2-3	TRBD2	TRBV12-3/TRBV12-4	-	CASSRRQRLAGSTDTQYF	TGTGCCAGCAGTCGCCGGCAACGGCTAGCGGGGAGCACAGATACGCAGTATTTT
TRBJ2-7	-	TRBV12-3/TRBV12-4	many	CASSPRPTKDYEQYF	TGTGCCAGCAGTCCCAGACCCACGAAGGACTACGAGCAGTACTTC
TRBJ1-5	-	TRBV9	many	CASSNGRGNQPQHF	TGTGCCAGCAGCAATGGACGGGGAAATCAGCCCCAGCATTTT
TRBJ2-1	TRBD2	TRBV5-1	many	CASSSARTSGTYNEQFF	TGCGCCAGCAGCTCGGCCAGGACTAGCGGGACCTACAATGAGCAGTTCTTC
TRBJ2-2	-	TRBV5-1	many	CASREGPKNTGELFF	TGCGCCAGCAGAGAAGGGCCAAAGAACACCGGGGAGCTGTTTTTT
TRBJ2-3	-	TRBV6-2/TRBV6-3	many	CASSDRSGLPEDTQYF	TGTGCCAGCAGTGACCGTAGCGGCTTACCTGAGGATACGCAGTATTTT
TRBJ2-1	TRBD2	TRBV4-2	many	CASSQLAGGSYNEQFF	TGTGCCAGCAGCCAACTAGCGGGGGGCTCCTACAATGAGCAGTTCTTC
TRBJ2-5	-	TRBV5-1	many	CASSLGSSRETQYF	TGCGCCAGCAGCTTGGGCTCCTCCAGGGAGACCCAGTACTTC
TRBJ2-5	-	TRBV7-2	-	CASSPDVRGKTQYF	TGTGCCAGCAGCCCGGACGTCAGGGGCAAGACCCAGTACTTC
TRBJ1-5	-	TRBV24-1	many	CATSDAGTYQPQHF	TGTGCCACCAGTGACGCGGGGACGTATCAGCCCCAGCATTTT
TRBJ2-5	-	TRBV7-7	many	CASSLESAVQETQYF	TGTGCCAGCAGCTTAGAGTCCGCAGTCCAAGAGACCCAGTACTTC
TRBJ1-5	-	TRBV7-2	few	CASSPESRVGLHF	TGTGCCAGCAGCCCCGAAAGCCGAGTTGGGCTCCATTTT
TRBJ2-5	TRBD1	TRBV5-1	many	CASSSLGTGEETQYF	TGCGCCAGCAGCTCGCTGGGGACAGGGGAAGAGACCCAGTACTTC
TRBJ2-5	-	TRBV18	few	CASSPRNIQETQYF	TGTGCCAGCTCACCGCGAAACATCCAAGAGACCCAGTACTTC
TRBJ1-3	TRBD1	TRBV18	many	CATGTAGNTIYF	TGTGCCACAGGGACAGCAGGAAACACCATATATTTT
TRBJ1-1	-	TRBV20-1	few	CSASRGGNTEAFF	TGCAGTGCTAGCCGTGGCGGGAACACTGAAGCTTTCTTT
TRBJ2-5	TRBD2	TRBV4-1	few	CASSRRLTGGQETQYF	TGCGCCAGCAGCCGCCGCCTCACGGGGGGGCAAGAGACCCAGTACTTC
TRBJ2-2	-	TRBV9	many	CASSEAANTGELFF	TGTGCCAGCAGCGAGGCGGCGAACACCGGGGAGCTGTTTTTT
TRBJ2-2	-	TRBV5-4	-	CASSLGAAGELFF	TGTGCCAGCAGCTTGGGGGCCGCCGGGGAGCTGTTTTTT
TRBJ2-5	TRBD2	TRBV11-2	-	CASSLDQAGGPIGATQYF	TGTGCCAGCAGCTTAGATCAAGCGGGGGGGCCTATTGGGGCGACCCAGTACTTC
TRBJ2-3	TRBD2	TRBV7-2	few	CASSLGLAGGIDTQYF	TGTGCCAGCAGCCTGGGACTAGCGGGGGGGATAGATACGCAGTATTTT
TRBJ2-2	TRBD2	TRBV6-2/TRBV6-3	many	CASSYAGANTGELFF	TGTGCCAGCAGTTACGCGGGGGCGAACACCGGGGAGCTGTTTTTT
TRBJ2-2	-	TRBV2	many	CASKVANTGELFF	TGTGCCAGCAAGGTTGCGAACACCGGGGAGCTGTTTTTT
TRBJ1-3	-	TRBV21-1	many	CASSKTARNTIYF	TGTGCCAGCAGCAAAACAGCGAGGAACACCATATATTTT
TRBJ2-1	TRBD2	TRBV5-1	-	CASRTGTSSLGNEQFF	TGCGCCAGCAGGACCGGGACTAGCAGTCTGGGCAATGAGCAGTTCTTC
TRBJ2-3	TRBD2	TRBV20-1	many	CSAGRTSGGTDTQYF	TGCAGTGCAGGACGGACTAGCGGGGGGACAGATACGCAGTATTTT
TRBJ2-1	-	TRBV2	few	CASSGATTDEQFF	TGTGCCAGCAGTGGCGCGACTACGGATGAGCAGTTCTTC
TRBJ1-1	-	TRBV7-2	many	CASSLRAGSVDEAFF	TGTGCCAGCAGCTTACGGGCGGGGTCCGTGGATGAAGCTTTCTTT
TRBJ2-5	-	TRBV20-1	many	CSARDPLGLETQYF	TGCAGTGCTAGGGACCCCTTGGGGTTAGAGACCCAGTACTTC
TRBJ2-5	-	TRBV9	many	CASSVATGIRETQYF	TGTGCCAGCAGCGTAGCTACAGGGATACGAGAGACCCAGTACTTC
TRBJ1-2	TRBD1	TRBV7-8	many	CASSLASRGDRGGYTF	TGTGCCAGCAGCTTAGCGAGTAGGGGGGACAGGGGAGGCTACACCTTC
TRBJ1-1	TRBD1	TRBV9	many	CASTRDRANTEAFF	TGTGCCAGCACCCGGGACAGGGCGAACACTGAAGCTTTCTTT
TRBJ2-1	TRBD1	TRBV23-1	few	CASSPGQDNEQFF	TGCGCCAGCAGTCCCGGACAGGACAATGAGCAGTTCTTC
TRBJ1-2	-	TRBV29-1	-	CSVAPYGYTF	TGCAGCGTGGCCCCCTATGGCTACACCTTC
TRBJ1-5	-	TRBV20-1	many	CSASGGEIRSNQPQHF	TGCAGTGCTAGTGGCGGGGAAATAAGAAGCAATCAGCCCCAGCATTTT
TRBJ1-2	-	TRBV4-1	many	CASSQPDPLNYGYTF	TGCGCCAGCAGCCAACCGGACCCACTTAACTATGGCTACACCTTC
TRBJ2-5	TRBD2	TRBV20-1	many	CSARDRIWLAGQTQYF	TGCAGTGCTAGAGATCGAATATGGCTAGCGGGTCAGACCCAGTACTTC
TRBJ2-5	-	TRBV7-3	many	CASSPRGSWGQETQYF	TGTGCCAGCAGCCCGAGGGGTAGCTGGGGACAAGAGACCCAGTACTTC
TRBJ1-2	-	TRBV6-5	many	CASSYWGKGDYGYTF	TGTGCCAGCAGTTACTGGGGGAAAGGGGACTATGGCTACACCTTC